The text below deals with one T cell receptor beta chain. Its cognate antigen is unknown. Trimming at V came to 3 bases and at J to 0 bases, leaving 5 bases not matched to a gene. CDR3 size: 16 residues. The V gene's germline CDR1 is ENHRY and CDR2 SYGVKD. The data derive from a study of T cells after yellow fever vaccination. General study points: Only a minor proportion of clonotypes was detected across both CD4 and CD8 compartments.

As TCR cDNA was made by 5'RACE template switching, a universal primer site and UMIs were added. MiXCR was run by TCRdb on the 5' RACE reads, yielding one entry per CDR3 protein. The sample includes approximately 550,000 distinct CDR3 sequences, 15% to 20% of them seen just once. V gene TRBV10-3 combines with J gene TRBJ2-1; 7 bases agree with TRBD2. The sample consisted of PBMCs, taken 15 days after the yellow fever booster vaccination. This TCR derives from a man younger than 45 who received the YFV17D yellow fever vaccine. CDR3 DNA sequence: TGTGCCATCAGTGACTCAAGCGGGATCTCCTACAATGAGCAGTTCTTC. As protein: CAISDSSGISYNEQFF.